The clone carrying this TCR beta chain occurred many times. What it recognizes is unknown. Donors uniformly comprised healthy Caucasians. With template switching, a universal primer site was added, and the cDNA carried unique molecular identifiers. MiXCR was run by TCRdb on the 5' RACE reads, yielding one entry per CDR3 protein. This table holds around 470,000 distinct CDR3 sequences, approximately 14% found once. Looked up from germline, CDR1 is LNHNV and CDR2 is YYDKDF (reference sequence). V shed 3 bases and J shed 3 bases, with 8 bases lying between them. The CDR3 loop spans 14 amino acids. The data were taken from a study of identical twins. Notes on the study in general: Models, which agreed with sharing between unrelated individuals, nonetheless underestimated the out-of-frame TCR alpha sharing seen in monozygotic twins.

This sample also appeared in a second study, on yellow fever vaccine responses in identical twins. From that report: The authors reported partly convergent, partly personalized vaccine responses in identical twins.

The sequence was collected from a woman aged 18-29 years in good health. The sample comprised CD4+ T cells sorted from blood. This chain connects TRBV15 to TRBJ2-2; D possibly corresponds to TRBD1 (5 bases). The CDR3 sequence is CATSSRGDTGELFF. CDR3 in DNA: TGTGCCACCAGCAGTAGGGGTGACACCGGGGAGCTGTTTTTT.